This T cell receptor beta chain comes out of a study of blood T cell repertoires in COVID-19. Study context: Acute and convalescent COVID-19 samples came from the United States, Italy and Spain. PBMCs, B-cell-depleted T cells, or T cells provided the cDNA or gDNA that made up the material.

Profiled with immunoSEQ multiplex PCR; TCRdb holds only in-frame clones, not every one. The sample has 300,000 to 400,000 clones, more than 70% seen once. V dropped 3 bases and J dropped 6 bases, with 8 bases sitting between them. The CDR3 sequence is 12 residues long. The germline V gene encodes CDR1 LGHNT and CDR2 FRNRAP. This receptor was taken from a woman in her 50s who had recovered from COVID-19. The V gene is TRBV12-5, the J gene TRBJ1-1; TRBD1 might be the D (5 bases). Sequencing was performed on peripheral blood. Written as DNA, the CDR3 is TGTGCTAGTGGTTTTTGGGGGGCTGAAGCTTTCTTT. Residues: CASGFWGAEAFF.